The 32 T cell receptor beta chains below all came from one sample that was sequenced in a study of OX40 agonist ivuxolimab in advanced cancers. Libraries were prepared through the immunoSEQ multiplex PCR assay. TCRdb holds this immuneACCESS table with in-frame rearrangements only. Some clones are missing; in checked studies, unresolved V genes explain under half, and the rest has no known cause. This sample lists around 67,000 clones; 75% to 85% were detected once. Jointly, the top ten make up more than 1% of the sample. Source: CD4+ or CD8+ T cells sorted from blood, taken in a trial of the OX40 agonist ivuxolimab. The receptors come from an adult with an advanced solid tumor such as melanoma, head and neck, liver or kidney cancer.

The chain combines TRBV9 with TRBJ1-3, with D possibly being TRBD1 (5 bases). This CDR3 has 17 residues. V lost 0 bases, J lost 0 bases, and 13 bases lay in between. Looked up from germline, CDR1 is SGDLS and CDR2 is YYNGEE. The CDR3 DNA follows: TGTGCCAGCAGCGTAGAACCGGCAGGGCCCTCTGGAAACACCATATATTTT. Protein product: CASSVEPAGPSGNTIYF. The variable domain in full, completed from reference TRBV9 and TRBJ1-3, reads DSGVTQTPKHLITATGQRVTLRCSPRSGDLSVYWYQQSLDQGLQFLIQYYNGEERAKGNILERFSAQQFPDLHSELNLSSLELGDSALYFCASSVEPAGPSGNTIYFGEGSWLTVV.

This clone was seen a handful of times. The gene calls are TRBV6-1 and TRBJ1-5; maybe TRBD1 (5 bases). This CDR3 has 15 amino acids. Germline-derived CDR1 and CDR2 are MNHNS and SASEGT. The germline V and J ends were trimmed by 7 bases and 3 bases, with 16 bases remaining between them. This CDR3 is CASIEWGSSNQPQHF. DNA of the CDR3: TGTGCCAGCATCGAGTGGGGGTCCTCCAATCAGCCCCAGCATTTT.

The chain links TRBV7-6 to TRBJ1-6; 7 nucleotides align to TRBD1. Germline lookup yields CDR1 SGHVS and CDR2 FNYEAQ. CDR3 length: 17 amino acids. V was pared by 4 bases and J by 6 bases, with 12 bases of the junction left unmatched. CDR3 protein: CASSSIVYRGSNSPLHF. CDR3 nucleotides: TGTGCCAGCAGCTCTATAGTCTACAGGGGATCTAATTCACCCCTCCACTTT.

The gene calls are TRBV5-6 and TRBJ2-3, with TRBD2 matching over 11 bases. V lost 1 base, J lost 6 bases, and 10 bases stayed unmatched. The CDR3 runs 17 residues. CDR1 and CDR2 from the germline V gene are SGHDT and YYEEEE. This chain's CDR3 is CASSLINLAGGWDTQYF. For the CDR3, the DNA is TGTGCCAGCAGCTTGATTAACCTAGCGGGGGGCTGGGATACGCAGTATTTT.

This clone was seen once. The chain carries TRBV19 and TRBJ1-5; possibly TRBD1 for D (5 bases). Germline-derived CDR1 and CDR2 are LNHDA and SQIVND (reference sequence). This CDR3 region has 15 residues. Trimming removed 3 bases from V and 2 bases from J, with 11 bases in between. The CDR3 sequence is CASSIPGAGNQPQHF. CDR3 bases: TGTGCCAGTAGTATCCCCGGGGCTGGCAATCAGCCCCAGCATTTT.

The chain is built from TRBV6-6 and TRBJ2-7; D possibly corresponds to TRBD1 (6 bases). This CDR3 contains 11 residues. Trimming took off 11 bases at V and 2 bases at J, with 10 bases between the two ends. In germline, CDR1 is MNHNY, CDR2 SVGAGI (reference sequence). The CDR3 loop is CASKGAYEQYF. The CDR3 DNA reads as TGTGCCTCCAAGGGGGCCTACGAGCAGTACTTC.

This clone has a handful of counts. The CDR3 sequence is CASSSDGRGNIQYF. CDR3 DNA sequence: TGTGCCAGCAGCTCCGACGGGAGGGGAAACATTCAGTACTTC. The chain joins TRBV7-8 to TRBJ2-4; TRBD2 agrees at 8 bases. V gave up 4 bases and J gave up 6 bases; unmatched junction bases: 5. The V gene's germline CDR1 is SGHVS and CDR2 FQNEAQ. CDR3 length: 14 residues.

The J gene is TRBJ2-5, the V gene TRBV18; D perhaps matches TRBD2 (6 bases). The V gene's germline CDR1 is KGHSH and CDR2 LQKENI. This CDR3 has 15 residues. Trimming cost V 5 bases and J 1 base, with 14 bases left between them. The CDR3: CASSAKPGLQETQYF. CDR3 DNA: TGTGCCAGCTCAGCTAAACCGGGACTCCAAGAGACCCAGTACTTC.

The chain employs TRBV19 and TRBJ2-3, with 7 bases identical to TRBD2. After removal of 0 bases from V and 8 bases from J, the junction contained 8 bases not matched to a gene. CDR1 LNHDA and CDR2 SQIVND come from the germline V gene (reference sequence). This CDR3 contains 15 residues. CDR3: CASSIDRMSGGTQYF. The CDR3 DNA sequence: TGTGCCAGTAGTATAGATAGAATGTCGGGAGGTACGCAGTATTTT.

Written as DNA, the CDR3 is TGTGCCAGCAGTGAAAGCTTGAACACTGAAGCTTTCTTT. Translation: CASSESLNTEAFF. V is TRBV6-5 and J is TRBJ1-1; D is undetermined. Germline V gene data show CDR1 as MNHEY and CDR2 as SVGAGI. There are 13 residues in the CDR3. V dropped 5 bases and J dropped 0 bases, with 7 bases sitting between them.

A note on this clone: Other DNA sequences in this specimen translate into the identical CDR3. The chain is built from TRBV18 and TRBJ2-7, with no clear D. The CDR3 extends over 11 amino acids. Germline V gene lookup returns CDR1 KGHSH and CDR2 LQKENI. V was pared by 3 bases and J by 3 bases, with 3 bases between. Here the CDR3 reads CASSPDYEQYF. The CDR3 nucleotides read TGTGCCAGCTCACCGGACTACGAGCAGTACTTC.

With respect to this clone: Other nucleotide sequences from this sample produce the same CDR3. The V call is TRBV5-1, the J call TRBJ1-1; D unclear. Trimming stripped 2 bases from V and 3 bases from J, with 5 bases between. CDR1 is SGHRS and CDR2 is YFSETQ in the germline V gene. The length of the CDR3 is 12 residues. The CDR3 is CASSFDDTEAFF. DNA of the CDR3: TGCGCCAGCAGCTTTGACGACACTGAAGCTTTCTTT. Full variable domain (rest looked up from reference TRBV5-1 and TRBJ1-1): KAGVTQTPRYLIKTRGQQVTLSCSPISGHRSVSWYQQTPGQGLQFLFEYFSETQRNKGNFPGRFSGRQFSNSRSEMNVSTLELGDSALYLCASSFDDTEAFFGQGTRLTVV.

This chain uses TRBV18 with TRBJ1-1, with unresolved D. This CDR3 has 12 amino acids. The germline V gene encodes CDR1 KGHSH and CDR2 LQKENI. V was cut by 3 bases and J by 1 base, with 3 bases left in between. The CDR3 loop reads CASSPGNTEAFF. CDR3 nucleotide sequence: TGTGCCAGCTCACCTGGGAACACTGAAGCTTTCTTT.

This chain connects TRBV11-2 to TRBJ1-2; D is unresolved. CDR1 is SGHAT, CDR2 FQNNGV, per germline. Deletions cut 4 bases from V and 2 bases from J, with 11 bases between. The CDR3 runs to 14 residues. The CDR3 here is CASSSVRENYGYTF. The CDR3 nucleotides read TGTGCCAGCAGCTCCGTGAGGGAGAACTATGGCTACACCTTC. The variable domain in full, with the rest retrieved from reference TRBV11-2 and TRBJ1-2, is EAGVAQSPRYKIIEKRQSVAFWCNPISGHATLYWYQQILGQGPKLLIQFQNNGVVDDSQLPKDRFSAERLKGVDSTLKIQPAKLEDSAVYLCASSSVRENYGYTFGSGTRLTVV.

This sequence joins TRBV11-2 and TRBJ2-7; TRBD2 is a possible D gene (6 bases). CDR1 is SGHAT and CDR2 is FQNNGV in the germline V gene. There are 15 residues in the CDR3. Between the trimmed V and J ends, which lost 5 bases and 2 bases, there was a span of 16 bases. CDR3 nucleotide sequence: TGTGCCAGCAGCCTGAAGACGGGAGACCCCTACGAGCAGTACTTC. Protein sequence: CASSLKTGDPYEQYF.

The chain uses TRBV6-5 and TRBJ2-2; perhaps TRBD2 as D (7 bases). The CDR3 extends over 16 amino acids. The V gene lost 4 bases and the J gene lost 1 base, with 13 bases spanning the gap. Per the germline V gene, CDR1 is MNHEY and CDR2 is SVGAGI. Written as DNA, the CDR3 is TGTGCCAGCAGTTCTGGGGGGGGCAAGAACACCGGGGAGCTGTTTTTT. Translated, it gives CASSSGGGKNTGELFF.

The chain recombines TRBV2 with TRBJ2-1; D unresolved. CDR1 and CDR2 from the germline V gene are SNHLY and FYNNEI. V was clipped by 5 bases and J by 3 bases, with 17 bases between them. The CDR3 runs 16 residues. The CDR3 DNA reads as TGTGCCAGCAGTTTACGGGCCTCGCCATTCTACAATGAGCAGTTCTTC. It is translated as CASSLRASPFYNEQFF. The full variable domain, with the rest looked up from reference TRBV2 and TRBJ2-1, is EPEVTQTPSHQVTQMGQEVILRCVPISNHLYFYWYRQILGQKVEFLVSFYNNEISEKSEIFDDQFSVERPDGSNFTLKIRSTKLEDSAMYFCASSLRASPFYNEQFFGPGTRLTVL.

The chain is built from TRBV5-1 and TRBJ2-1; D not resolved. The CDR3 sequence is 14 residues long. Germline V gives CDR1 SGHRS, CDR2 YFSETQ. V was trimmed by 6 bases and J by 5 bases, leaving 15 bases between them. CDR3 in amino acids: CASTDINPNNEQFF. In DNA, the CDR3 is TGCGCCAGCACAGACATCAACCCTAACAATGAGCAGTTCTTC.

For the CDR3, the DNA is TGTGCCAGTTGTCTCTTGGTAGGACAGGGCAACTATGGCTACACCTTC. Translated: CASCLLVGQGNYGYTF. This chain joins TRBV19 and TRBJ1-2, with TRBD1 matching over 8 bases. The germline CDR1 and CDR2 sequences are LNHDA and SQIVND (reference sequence). There are 16 residues in the CDR3. V gave up 8 bases and J gave up 2 bases; unmatched junction bases: 13.

The chain recombines TRBV18 with TRBJ1-5, with a weak D call TRBD1 (5 bases). Germline CDR1 is KGHSH and CDR2 is LQKENI. The V and J ends lost 2 bases and 6 bases respectively, with 8 bases between them. The CDR3 totals 13 residues. CDR3 loop: CASSPGGGQPQHF. The CDR3, as DNA: TGTGCCAGCTCACCAGGGGGGGGTCAGCCCCAGCATTTT.

The chain joins TRBV9 to TRBJ2-3; unclear D gene. The germline V gene has CDR1 SGDLS and CDR2 YYNGEE. This CDR3 is built from 15 residues. V was shortened by 4 bases and J by 0 bases, with 12 bases between the two germline ends. The CDR3 DNA is TGTGCCAGCAGCCCCCTGGCCGGGAGCACAGATACGCAGTATTTT. It specifies CASSPLAGSTDTQYF.

The genes are TRBV10-3 and TRBJ2-3, with D uncertain. Germline CDR1 reads ENHRY; CDR2 reads SYGVKD. Trimming cost V 4 bases and J 3 bases, with 5 bases left between them. The CDR3 loop spans 12 amino acids. The CDR3 loop reads CAISGITDTQYF. DNA for the CDR3: TGTGCCATCAGTGGTATAACAGATACGCAGTATTTT.

CDR3 loop: CASSVGETYNEQFF. The CDR3 DNA is TGTGCCAGCAGTGTGGGGGAGACCTACAATGAGCAGTTCTTC. V usage is TRBV25-1 and J usage is TRBJ2-1; either TRBD1 or TRBD2 may fit D (5 bases each). V was cut by 4 bases and J by 2 bases, with 9 bases left in between. CDR1 and CDR2 from the germline V gene are MGHDK and SYGVNS. The CDR3 contains 14 residues.

V usage is TRBV6-5 and J usage is TRBJ2-5; D may match TRBD1 or TRBD2 (5 bases each). V was trimmed by 2 bases and J by 3 bases, leaving 10 bases between them. The CDR3 is 14 amino acids. Germline V gene sequence: CDR1 MNHEY, CDR2 SVGAGI. The CDR3 is CASSYPGPEETQYF. The CDR3 nucleotides are TGTGCCAGCAGTTACCCGGGACCGGAAGAGACCCAGTACTTC.

The J gene is TRBJ1-1, the V gene TRBV27; TRBD1 matches 9 bases. The length of the CDR3 is 16 residues. V lost 5 bases and J lost 4; bases outside the gene matches: 11. Germline lookup yields CDR1 MNHEY and CDR2 SMNVEV (reference sequence). The CDR3 spells CASSLRGTGRGTEAFF. DNA of the CDR3: TGTGCCAGCAGTCTAAGGGGGACAGGGAGAGGCACTGAAGCTTTCTTT.

This chain joins TRBV4-3 and TRBJ1-6; TRBD1 is a possible D gene (5 bases). Looked up from germline, CDR1 is LGHNA and CDR2 is YSLEER. The CDR3 length is 15 residues. Trimming pared 0 bases from V and 6 bases from J, leaving 9 bases between. The CDR3 loop reads CASSQDPGSNSPLHF. CDR3 DNA sequence: TGCGCCAGCAGCCAAGATCCAGGGAGTAATTCACCCCTCCACTTT.

The genes are TRBV4-3 and TRBJ1-2; tentatively, D is TRBD1 (5 bases). This CDR3 is 15 amino acids long. V lost 0 bases and J 5 bases, leaving 13 bases between the germline ends. Germline values: CDR1 LGHNA, CDR2 YSLEER. The CDR3 reads CASSQDLGPAYGYTF. For the CDR3, the DNA is TGCGCCAGCAGCCAAGATTTGGGGCCAGCTTATGGCTACACCTTC.

The chain carries TRBV6-6 and TRBJ1-1, with D uncertain. Per the germline V gene, CDR1 is MNHNY and CDR2 is SVGAGI (reference sequence). The CDR3 covers 14 residues. V lost 7 bases and J 1 base, leaving 13 bases between the germline ends. CDR3 DNA: TGTGCCAGCACCCTATCAGTGGGGAACACTGAAGCTTTCTTT. Protein product: CASTLSVGNTEAFF.

The chain links TRBV2 to TRBJ1-5; 12 nucleotides match TRBD1. The V segment lost 8 bases and the J segment 8 bases; nucleotides outside the gene matches: 10. The CDR3 has 15 amino acids. Germline V gene lookup returns CDR1 SNHLY and CDR2 FYNNEI. Here the CDR3 DNA reads TGTGCCAGCGGCTTAGGGGGACAGGGGGCTGAGCCCCAGCATTTT. Translation: CASGLGGQGAEPQHF.

This chain links TRBV5-1 with TRBJ2-2, with 8 bases matching TRBD1. The CDR3 runs 14 residues. The J segment lost 7 bases and the V segment lost 3 bases, leaving 5 bases of the junction unmatched. Germline loops: CDR1 SGHRS, CDR2 YFSETQ. CDR3 coding DNA: TGCGCCAGCAGCTCCGACAGGGGCAACGGGGAGCTGTTTTTT. The encoded protein is CASSSDRGNGELFF. Full variable domain (remainder filled in from reference TRBV5-1 and TRBJ2-2): KAGVTQTPRYLIKTRGQQVTLSCSPISGHRSVSWYQQTPGQGLQFLFEYFSETQRNKGNFPGRFSGRQFSNSRSEMNVSTLELGDSALYLCASSSDRGNGELFFGEGSRLTVL.

V is TRBV4-3 and J is TRBJ2-3, with D possibly TRBD2 on 5 matching bases. Germline V gene sequence: CDR1 LGHNA, CDR2 YSLEER. Trimming took off 2 bases at V and 2 bases at J, with 8 bases between the two ends. The CDR3 has 14 amino acids. In DNA form, the CDR3 reads TGCGCCAGCAGCCAAAACGACTACACAGATACGCAGTATTTT. Translated, it gives CASSQNDYTDTQYF.

The gene calls are TRBV30 and TRBJ1-6; a possible D gene is TRBD1 (5 bases). With 5 bases removed from V and 4 bases from J, the gap between germline ends came to 18 bases. CDR3 size: 16 residues. Germline loops: CDR1 GTSNPN, CDR2 SVGIG (reference sequence). The CDR3 here is CAWRPRGVGYNSPLHF. CDR3 coding DNA: TGTGCCTGGCGCCCAAGGGGAGTTGGGTATAATTCACCCCTCCACTTT.